The 20 T cell receptor beta chains below were found in one sample sequenced in a study of early T cells in non-severe SARS-CoV-2 infection. TCRdb reprocessed the 5' RACE reads with MiXCR, giving one entry per CDR3 protein. This sample yields more than 75,000 distinct CDR3 sequences, of which approximately 13% are seen a single time; around 6% belongs to the top ten. Sequencing was performed on whole blood. These receptor sequences come from an adult who was a healthcare worker with PCR-confirmed SARS-CoV-2 infection or an uninfected control (not recorded which).

This clonotype was observed a few times. CDR3 region: CASRETGVGAIAEAFF. The DNA for the CDR3 is TGTGCCAGCAGAGAAACAGGGGTGGGGGCGATCGCTGAAGCTTTCTTT. This rearrangement joins TRBV12-3 or TRBV12-4 to TRBJ1-1; TRBD1 matches 7 bases. J lost 6 bases, V lost 6 bases, and 16 bases had no gene match. This CDR3 has 16 amino acids.

In its sample, this clonotype was seen a few times. The V gene is TRBV28, the J gene TRBJ1-1; TRBD1 aligns across 7 bases. The CDR3 length is 14 residues. With 2 bases clipped from V and 5 bases from J, the junction kept 5 bases outside the gene matches. Germline V gene sequence: CDR1 MDHEN, CDR2 SYDVKM. The CDR3 DNA sequence: TGTGCCAGCAGTTTAAGGGGGCGCTTGACTGAAGCTTTCTTT. It specifies CASSLRGRLTEAFF.

This clonotype was detected many times. CDR3 protein: CASSLRSTDTQYF. The CDR3 nucleotides read TGTGCCAGCAGTTTAAGGAGCACAGATACGCAGTATTTT. The chain recombines TRBV6-5 with TRBJ2-3, with D unclear. Trimming took off 4 bases at V and 0 bases at J, with 5 bases between the two ends. The germline CDR1 and CDR2 sequences are MNHEY and SVGAGI. CDR3 length equals 13 residues.

This clonotype has just a few counts. The V and J genes are TRBV27 and TRBJ2-1; a possible D gene is TRBD1 (5 bases). Trimming removed 1 base at V and 9 bases at J, with 10 bases between. Germline V gene sequence: CDR1 MNHEY, CDR2 SMNVEV (reference sequence). The CDR3 has 13 amino acids. The CDR3 DNA follows: TGTGCCAGCAGTTTATTCAGGGTCGCTGAGCAGTTCTTC. Its translation is CASSLFRVAEQFF.

The chain uses TRBV2 and TRBJ2-5, with a weak D call TRBD1 (6 bases). Trimming stripped 6 bases from V and 2 bases from J, with 13 bases between. The germline V gene encodes CDR1 SNHLY and CDR2 FYNNEI. The CDR3 has 14 amino acids. The CDR3 reads CASSPRTEQETQYF. The CDR3, as DNA: TGTGCCAGCAGCCCAAGGACAGAACAAGAGACCCAGTACTTC. The variable domain in full, with the rest retrieved from reference TRBV2 and TRBJ2-5, is EPEVTQTPSHQVTQMGQEVILRCVPISNHLYFYWYRQILGQKVEFLVSFYNNEISEKSEIFDDQFSVERPDGSNFTLKIRSTKLEDSAMYFCASSPRTEQETQYFGPGTRLLVL.

This clonotype has only a few counts. The chain combines TRBV6-6 with TRBJ2-3; 7 bases align to TRBD1. Germline V lookup: CDR1 MNHNY, CDR2 SVGAGI (reference sequence). The CDR3 totals 13 residues. J gave up 5 bases and V 6 bases, and 5 bases lay outside the gene matches. The CDR3 DNA is TGTGCCAGCAGGCCCGACAGGGAAGATACGCAGTATTTT. This codes for CASRPDREDTQYF.

In this sample, this clonotype turned up many times. CDR3: CASSSPAGGIYEQYF. CDR3 coding DNA: TGTGCCAGTAGTTCCCCGGCAGGGGGAATCTACGAGCAGTACTTC. The chain links TRBV19 to TRBJ2-7; 7 bases are a match to TRBD1. The CDR3 is made up of 15 amino acids. The V and J ends lost 5 bases and 3 bases, in that order; junction bases with no gene match: 10. Germline loops: CDR1 LNHDA, CDR2 SQIVND (reference sequence).

This clonotype was seen ten or more times. The chain couples TRBV5-6 to TRBJ2-2; tentative D call: TRBD2 (6 bases). Germline V lookup: CDR1 SGHDT, CDR2 YYEEEE. The CDR3 contains 16 residues. V dropped 2 bases and J dropped 2 bases, with 13 bases sitting between them. CDR3 DNA: TGTGCCAGCAGCTTCCTTAGGGACTCTAACACCGGGGAGCTGTTTTTT. Its protein product is CASSFLRDSNTGELFF.

This clonotype has ten or more counts. The V and J genes are TRBV12-3 or TRBV12-4 and TRBJ2-1; either TRBD1 or TRBD2 may supply D (5 bases each). V dropped 2 bases and J dropped 3 bases, with 11 bases sitting between them. The CDR3 has 15 amino acids. CDR3: CASSLLRDHYNEQFF. The CDR3 DNA follows: TGTGCCAGCAGTTTATTGAGGGACCACTACAATGAGCAGTTCTTC.

This sequence joins TRBV7-3 and TRBJ2-5, with D unresolved. Germline V gene data show CDR1 as SGHTA and CDR2 as FQGTGA. Trimming took off 5 bases at V and 6 bases at J, with 13 bases between the two ends. The CDR3 consists of 13 residues. The CDR3: CASSPRPSQTQYF. DNA of the CDR3: TGTGCCAGCAGCCCCAGGCCTTCGCAGACCCAGTACTTC.

This clonotype appeared many times. The rearrangement links TRBV9 to TRBJ1-5; D may be TRBD1 (5 bases). V was pared by 7 bases and J by 0 bases, with 14 bases between. Germline assignment: CDR1 SGDLS and CDR2 YYNGEE. This CDR3 is built from 15 residues. The CDR3 coding sequence is TGTGCCAGCTCCAGGATGGGGGATAGCAATCAGCCCCAGCATTTT. Amino acid sequence: CASSRMGDSNQPQHF.

This clonotype was seen more than once but under ten times. This chain connects TRBV5-6 to TRBJ1-1; D is uncertain. Between the trimmed V and J ends, which lost 7 bases and 1 base, there was a span of 14 bases. Germline assignment: CDR1 SGHDT and CDR2 YYEEEE. There are 14 residues in the CDR3. The CDR3 DNA follows: TGTGCCAGCCTGAGGCGCGTGTCGAACACTGAAGCTTTCTTT. Its translation is CASLRRVSNTEAFF.

This clonotype was detected a few times. The J gene is TRBJ2-4, the V gene TRBV30; no firm D call. There are 16 residues in the CDR3. Trimming took 1 base from V and 0 from J, leaving 13 bases between them. The germline V gene encodes CDR1 GTSNPN and CDR2 SVGIG (reference sequence). CDR3 amino acids: CAWSASQKLAKNIQYF. The CDR3 bases are TGTGCCTGGAGTGCTTCACAGAAACTAGCCAAAAACATTCAGTACTTC.

J is TRBJ2-7 and V is TRBV12-3 or TRBV12-4; 9 bases are shared with TRBD1. After removal of 7 bases from V and 2 bases from J, the junction contained 9 bases not matched to a gene. This CDR3 comprises 15 residues. The CDR3 DNA is TGTGCCAGCATTCGACGACAGGGGGATCCCTACGAGCAGTACTTC. It is translated as CASIRRQGDPYEQYF.

This clonotype has only a few counts. The chain employs TRBV5-1 and TRBJ2-5, with 10 bases that match TRBD1. V shed 4 bases, J shed 6 bases, and the junction held 9 bases outside the gene matches. The CDR3 runs to 15 residues. Germline V gives CDR1 SGHRS, CDR2 YFSETQ. The CDR3 sequence: CASSNGQGVLKTQYF. In DNA, the CDR3 is TGCGCCAGCAGCAACGGACAGGGGGTTTTAAAGACCCAGTACTTC.

This clonotype has a count of ten or more. This rearrangement joins TRBV2 to TRBJ1-1; a weak D match, TRBD1 (5 bases). Germline V gene sequence: CDR1 SNHLY, CDR2 FYNNEI. This CDR3 contains 13 residues. Trimming took 2 bases from V and 1 from J, leaving 5 bases between them. In DNA, the CDR3 is TGTGCCAGCAGTGAACAGGGGAACACTGAAGCTTTCTTT. This sequence encodes CASSEQGNTEAFF.

This clonotype was picked up a small number of times. The chain combines TRBV20-1 with TRBJ2-5; possible D gene TRBD1, 5 bases. Germline V gives CDR1 DFQATT, CDR2 SNEGSKA (reference sequence). Trimming stripped 4 bases from V and 4 bases from J, with 7 bases between. The CDR3 totals 11 residues. The CDR3 is CSANQGETQYF. The CDR3 coding sequence is TGCAGTGCTAACCAGGGAGAGACCCAGTACTTC.

This clonotype was picked up a small number of times. This chain connects TRBV5-1 to TRBJ1-4; D ambiguous. The CDR3 covers 16 residues. Germline V lookup: CDR1 SGHRS, CDR2 YFSETQ. Trimming removed 0 bases from V and 3 bases from J, with 12 bases in between. CDR3 residues: CASSLGQLQANEKLFF. DNA of the CDR3: TGCGCCAGCAGCTTGGGCCAGCTGCAGGCTAATGAAAAACTGTTTTTT.

The chain couples TRBV5-1 to TRBJ1-1; tentatively, D is TRBD1 (6 bases). From germline, CDR1 is SGHRS and CDR2 YFSETQ. The CDR3 totals 16 residues. The V and J ends lost 4 bases and 7 bases respectively, with 23 bases between them. For the CDR3, the DNA is TGCGCCAGCAGCATGAGGCCGGACAGCCTCGAGGTTGAAGCTTTCTTT. It is translated as CASSMRPDSLEVEAFF.

The chain carries TRBV7-9 and TRBJ2-1, with 14 bases that match TRBD2. CDR1 and CDR2 (germline): SEHNR, FQNEAQ (reference sequence). The CDR3 length is 15 residues. J gave up 9 bases and V 3 bases, and 4 bases lay outside the gene matches. CDR3 loop: CASSFGTSGSGEQFF. The CDR3 nucleotides read TGTGCCAGCAGCTTCGGGACTAGCGGGAGTGGTGAGCAGTTCTTC.